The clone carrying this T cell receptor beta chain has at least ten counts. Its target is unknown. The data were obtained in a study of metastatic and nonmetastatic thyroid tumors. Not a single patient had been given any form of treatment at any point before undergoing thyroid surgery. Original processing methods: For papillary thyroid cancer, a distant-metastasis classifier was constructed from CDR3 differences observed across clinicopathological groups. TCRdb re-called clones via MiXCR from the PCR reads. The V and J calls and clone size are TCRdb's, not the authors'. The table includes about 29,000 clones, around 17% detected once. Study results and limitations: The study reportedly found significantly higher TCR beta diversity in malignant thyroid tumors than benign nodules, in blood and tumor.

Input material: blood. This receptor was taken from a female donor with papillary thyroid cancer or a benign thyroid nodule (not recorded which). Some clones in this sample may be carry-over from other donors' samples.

The CDR3: CASSLLQGQPQHF. CDR3 bases: TGTGCCAGCAGCTTACTGCAAGGCCAGCCCCAGCATTTT. The chain combines TRBV7-2 with TRBJ1-5; D gene uncertain. The CDR3 sequence is 13 residues long. Germline V gene data show CDR1 as SGHTA and CDR2 as FQGNSA. V dropped 2 bases and J dropped 7 bases, with 9 bases sitting between them.